This T cell receptor (beta chain) came from a study of radiotherapy plus CTLA-4 blockade in lung cancer. Clones were read by immunoSEQ multiplex PCR, and TCRdb kept only the in-frame ones, dropping some. The repertoire consists of about 55,000 clones, with approximately 82% occurring once and the leading ten covering under 7%. CDR3 size: 15 residues. The V and J ends lost 3 bases and 1 base respectively, with 10 bases between them. Germline assignment: CDR1 MDHEN and CDR2 SYDVKM. The source of this sequence is a human donor with non-small cell lung cancer whose response to radiotherapy plus ipilimumab could not be evaluated. The gene calls are TRBV28 and TRBJ1-5; perhaps TRBD1 as D (6 bases). Here the sequenced sample was peripheral blood, taken from a patient treated with radiotherapy plus ipilimumab. The CDR3: CASSLGAGSNQPQHF. The CDR3 nucleotides are TGTGCCAGCAGTTTGGGGGCAGGGAGCAATCAGCCCCAGCATTTT.